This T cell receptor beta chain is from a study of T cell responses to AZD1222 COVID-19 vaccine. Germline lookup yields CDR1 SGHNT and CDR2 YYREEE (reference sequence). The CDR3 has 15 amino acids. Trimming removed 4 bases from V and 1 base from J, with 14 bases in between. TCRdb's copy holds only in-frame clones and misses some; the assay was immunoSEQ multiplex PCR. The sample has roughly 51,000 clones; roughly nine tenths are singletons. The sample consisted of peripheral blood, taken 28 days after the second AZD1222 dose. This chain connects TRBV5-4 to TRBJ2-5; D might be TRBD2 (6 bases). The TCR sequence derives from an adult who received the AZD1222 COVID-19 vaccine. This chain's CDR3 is CASSPGSGVQETQYF. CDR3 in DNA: TGTGCCAGCAGCCCGGGTTCGGGGGTCCAAGAGACCCAGTACTTC.